This TCR beta chain was sequenced for a study of molecular identifiers for immune sequencing clone quantification. Study in general: In replicates, RNA from roughly 21,000 or 96,000 naive CD8 cells was divided five ways and four parts were sequenced. The study, taken as a whole, reports: Jurkat TCR RNA from one cell was spiked into about a million naive cells, and it was reportedly detectable there.

In the case of this clonotype: Its specificity is not known.

Bulk libraries came from a prior protocol with listed TCR primers. TCRdb re-derived calls from the PCR reads in MiXCR, one entry per CDR3 protein. The sample contains about 65,000 distinct CDR3 sequences, 15% to 20% of which appear only once. CDR3 length equals 14 residues. This receptor was identified in a human donor in good health. Some libraries in this study had Jurkat cell RNA spiked in. The rearrangement links TRBV21-1 to TRBJ1-5; the D segment call TRBD1 is taken from the table without a DNA check. TRBV21-1 is labeled a pseudogene. Sequenced sample: naive CD8+ T cells from blood, with Jurkat cell RNA spiked in. Subset defined: FACS-sorted CD8+CD4-CCR7+CD45RA+ naive T cells. The CDR3 region has the DNA TGTGCCAGCAGCAAAGTGGGGGGAACGCCGCCCCAGCATTTT. Its protein is CASSKVGGTPPQHF.